This TCR beta chain was documented in a study of OX40 agonist ivuxolimab in advanced cancers. The CDR3 loop spans 13 amino acids. Germline CDR1 reads MNHNY; CDR2 reads SVGAGI (reference sequence). V gave up 6 bases and J gave up 5 bases; unmatched junction bases: 5. Sequencing was performed with immunoSEQ multiplex PCR; in TCRdb, only in-frame clones are kept and a portion is missing. Of around 77,000 clones in the sample, roughly 86% were seen once. V usage is TRBV6-6 and J usage is TRBJ2-7; 9 bases line up with TRBD1. The receptor's source is an adult with an advanced solid tumor such as melanoma, head and neck, liver or kidney cancer. This sample comprised CD4+ or CD8+ T cells sorted from blood, obtained in a trial of the OX40 agonist ivuxolimab. The CDR3 DNA is TGTGCCAGCAGCCGGGACAGGGTAGACGAGCAGTACTTC. Translating it yields CASSRDRVDEQYF.